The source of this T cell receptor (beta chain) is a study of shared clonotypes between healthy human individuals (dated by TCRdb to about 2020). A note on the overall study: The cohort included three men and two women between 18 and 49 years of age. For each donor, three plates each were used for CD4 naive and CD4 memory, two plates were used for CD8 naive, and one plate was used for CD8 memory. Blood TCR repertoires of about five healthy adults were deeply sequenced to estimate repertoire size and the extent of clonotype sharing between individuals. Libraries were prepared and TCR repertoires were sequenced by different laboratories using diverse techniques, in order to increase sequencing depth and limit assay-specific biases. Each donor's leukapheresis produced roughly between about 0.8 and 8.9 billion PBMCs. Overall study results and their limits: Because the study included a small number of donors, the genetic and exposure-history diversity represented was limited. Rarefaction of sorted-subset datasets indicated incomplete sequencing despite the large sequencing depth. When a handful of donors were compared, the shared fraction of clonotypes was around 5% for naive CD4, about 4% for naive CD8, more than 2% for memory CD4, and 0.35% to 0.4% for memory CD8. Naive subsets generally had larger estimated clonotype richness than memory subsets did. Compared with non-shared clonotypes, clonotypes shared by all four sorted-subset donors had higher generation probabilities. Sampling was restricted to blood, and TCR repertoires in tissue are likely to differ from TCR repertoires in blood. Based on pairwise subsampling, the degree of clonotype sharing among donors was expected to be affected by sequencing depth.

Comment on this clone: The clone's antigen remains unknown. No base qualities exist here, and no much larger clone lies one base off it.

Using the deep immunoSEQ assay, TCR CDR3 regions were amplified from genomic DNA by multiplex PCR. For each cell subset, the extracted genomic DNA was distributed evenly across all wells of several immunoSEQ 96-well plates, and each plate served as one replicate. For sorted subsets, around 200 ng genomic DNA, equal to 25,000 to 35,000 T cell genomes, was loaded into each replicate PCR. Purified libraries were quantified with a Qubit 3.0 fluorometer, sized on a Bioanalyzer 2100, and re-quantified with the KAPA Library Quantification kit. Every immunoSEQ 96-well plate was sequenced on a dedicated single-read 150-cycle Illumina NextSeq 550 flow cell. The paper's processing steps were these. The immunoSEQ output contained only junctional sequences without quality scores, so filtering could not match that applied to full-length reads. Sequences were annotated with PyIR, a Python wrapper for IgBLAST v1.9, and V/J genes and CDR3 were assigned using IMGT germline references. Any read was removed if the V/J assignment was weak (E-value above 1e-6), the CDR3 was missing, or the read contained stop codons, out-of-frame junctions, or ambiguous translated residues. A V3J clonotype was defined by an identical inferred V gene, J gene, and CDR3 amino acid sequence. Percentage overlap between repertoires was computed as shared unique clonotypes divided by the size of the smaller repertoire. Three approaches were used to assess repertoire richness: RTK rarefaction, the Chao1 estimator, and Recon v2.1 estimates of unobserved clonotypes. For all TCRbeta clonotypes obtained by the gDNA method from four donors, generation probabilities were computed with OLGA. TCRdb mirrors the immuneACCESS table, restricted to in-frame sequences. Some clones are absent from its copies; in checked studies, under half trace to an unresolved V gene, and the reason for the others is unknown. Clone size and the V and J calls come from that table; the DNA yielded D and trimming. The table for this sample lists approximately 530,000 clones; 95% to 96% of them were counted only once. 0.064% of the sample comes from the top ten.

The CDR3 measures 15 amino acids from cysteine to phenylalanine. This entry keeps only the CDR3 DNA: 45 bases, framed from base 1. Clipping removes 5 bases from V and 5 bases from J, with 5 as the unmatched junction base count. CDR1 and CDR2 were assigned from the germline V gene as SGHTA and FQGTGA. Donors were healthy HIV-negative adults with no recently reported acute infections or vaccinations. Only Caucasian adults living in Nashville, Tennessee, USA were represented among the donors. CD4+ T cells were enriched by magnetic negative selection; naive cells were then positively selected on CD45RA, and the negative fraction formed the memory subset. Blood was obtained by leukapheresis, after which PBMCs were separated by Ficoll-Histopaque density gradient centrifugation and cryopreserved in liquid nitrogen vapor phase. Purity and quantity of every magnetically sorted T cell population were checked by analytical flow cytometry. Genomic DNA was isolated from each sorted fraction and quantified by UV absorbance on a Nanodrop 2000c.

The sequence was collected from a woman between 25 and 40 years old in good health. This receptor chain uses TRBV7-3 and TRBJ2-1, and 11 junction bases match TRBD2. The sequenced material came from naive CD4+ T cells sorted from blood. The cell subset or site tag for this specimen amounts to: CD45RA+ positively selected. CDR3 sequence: CASSRGTSGHNEQFF. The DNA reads TGTGCCAGCAGCCGGGGGACTAGCGGACACAATGAGCAGTTCTTC.